These 28 T cell receptor beta chains were sequenced from one sample in a study of blood T cell repertoires in COVID-19. Method: immunoSEQ multiplex PCR; TCRdb's copy keeps in-frame clones and lacks some. The data hold about 60,000 clones, with around 85% observed a single time. The sample taken for sequencing was peripheral blood. The receptor source for this set is a man between 65 and 80 years old with active COVID-19.

The V call is TRBV28, the J call TRBJ2-7; possible D gene TRBD2, 6 bases. Germline CDR1 and CDR2: MDHEN and SYDVKM. This CDR3 contains 14 residues. The V gene lost 6 bases and the J gene lost 0 bases, with 12 bases spanning the gap. CDR3 bases: TGTGCCAGCAGCCCGGGACTCCTCTCCTACGAGCAGTACTTC. Translating gives CASSPGLLSYEQYF. The full variable domain, with the rest looked up from reference TRBV28 and TRBJ2-7, is DVKVTQSSRYLVKRTGEKVFLECVQDMDHENMFWYRQDPGLGLRLIYFSYDVKMKEKGDIPEGYSVSREKKERFSLILESASTNQTSMYLCASSPGLLSYEQYFGPGTRLTVT.

In this sample, this clone turned up a few times. The genes are TRBV6-1 and TRBJ1-2; no clear D gene. CDR1 MNHNS and CDR2 SASEGT come from the germline V gene. Trimming removed 2 bases from V and 4 bases from J, with 17 bases in between. The CDR3 has 16 amino acids. CDR3 residues: CASSENLSNLGYGYTF. As DNA, the CDR3 is TGTGCCAGCAGTGAAAATCTAAGCAATCTCGGCTATGGCTACACCTTC.

The CDR3, as DNA: TGTGCCAGCAGCAACCCTCGGACGATAAAGGGAGGGACCGGGGAGCTGTTTTTT. It translates to CASSNPRTIKGGTGELFF. This chain links TRBV21-1 with TRBJ2-2; the table calls TRBD2, which could not be checked here. TRBV21-1 is deemed a pseudogene. The CDR3 extends over 18 amino acids.

The chain is built from TRBV2 and TRBJ1-5; TRBD1 matches 11 bases. Germline V lookup: CDR1 SNHLY, CDR2 FYNNEI. The CDR3 covers 14 residues. V lost 6 bases and J lost 5; bases outside the gene matches: 3. This CDR3 is CASSGTGGDQPQHF. DNA of the CDR3: TGTGCCAGCAGCGGGACAGGGGGTGATCAGCCCCAGCATTTT.

Only a few counts were recorded for this clone. The chain joins TRBV30 to TRBJ2-1, with a tentative D call TRBD1 (5 bases). The CDR3 covers 13 residues. Trimming cost V 1 base and J 4 bases, with 8 bases left between them. Per germline, CDR1 GTSNPN and CDR2 SVGIG (reference sequence). The CDR3 reads CAWSDGHYNEQFF. For the CDR3, the DNA is TGTGCCTGGAGTGACGGACATTACAATGAGCAGTTCTTC.

This clone was seen a single time. The chain couples TRBV24-1 to TRBJ2-7; 8 nucleotides align to TRBD1. The junction had 3 bases not matched to a gene; V was cut back by 4 bases and J by 5 bases. This CDR3 is built from 13 residues. In germline, CDR1 is KGHDR, CDR2 SFDVKD. DNA for the CDR3: TGTGCCACCAGTGAAGGACAGGGTAACGAGCAGTACTTC. Translation: CATSEGQGNEQYF.

The chain is built from TRBV7-9 and TRBJ1-1; D is perhaps TRBD1 (5 bases). The CDR3 extends over 14 amino acids. The V end lost 5 bases, the J end lost 2 bases, and 12 bases lay between the germline ends. Germline CDR1 is SEHNR and CDR2 is FQNEAQ (reference sequence). The CDR3 loop reads CASSLNGGNTEAFF. In DNA, the CDR3 is TGTGCCAGCAGCCTAAACGGGGGAAACACTGAAGCTTTCTTT.

The V gene is TRBV7-8, the J gene TRBJ2-7, with 10 bases fitting TRBD2. The germline V gene encodes CDR1 SGHVS and CDR2 FQNEAQ. Germline trimming cut 5 bases from V and 5 bases from J; bases unmatched to any gene: 12. The CDR3 spans 16 residues. The CDR3 here is CASSPARTSGKNEQYF. CDR3 sequence (DNA): TGTGCCAGCAGCCCCGCTCGGACTAGCGGAAAAAACGAGCAGTACTTC.

This chain joins TRBV18 and TRBJ1-1; D is uncertain. Trimming stripped 4 bases from V and 7 bases from J, with 13 bases between. The CDR3 contains 13 residues. CDR1 and CDR2 from the germline V gene are KGHSH and LQKENI. The CDR3 loop reads CASSLGRRDEAFF. The DNA of the CDR3 is TGTGCCAGCTCACTTGGTAGGAGGGATGAAGCTTTCTTT.

The chain links TRBV6-2 or TRBV6-3 to TRBJ1-1; D may be TRBD1 (5 bases). Trimming removed 2 bases from V and 0 bases from J, with 22 bases in between. The CDR3 has 19 residues. Germline CDR1 reads MNHEY; CDR2 reads SVGEGT. In DNA form, the CDR3 reads TGTGCCAGCAGTTACCCTATTAGGCGGACATCTACCCTGAACACTGAAGCTTTCTTT. It is translated as CASSYPIRRTSTLNTEAFF.

This clone was picked up a small number of times. The chain joins TRBV5-1 to TRBJ1-6, with 10 bases that match TRBD1. Trimming cost V 2 bases and J 9 bases; bases outside gene matches: 5. This CDR3 region has 15 residues. Germline loops: CDR1 SGHRS, CDR2 YFSETQ. The CDR3 DNA reads as TGCGCCAGCAGCTTACCCGGGACAGGGGCTTCACCCCTCCACTTT. Amino acid sequence: CASSLPGTGASPLHF.

V and J are TRBV7-8 and TRBJ1-3; 10 bases are shared with TRBD1. V lost 5 bases to trimming and J lost 1 base; unmatched junction nucleotides: 8. Germline V gene sequence: CDR1 SGHVS, CDR2 FQNEAQ. CDR3 length: 17 residues. CDR3 residues: CASSPDRGPDSGNTIYF. CDR3 in DNA: TGTGCCAGCAGCCCAGACAGGGGGCCGGATTCTGGAAACACCATATATTTT.

V is TRBV27 and J is TRBJ2-1, with 8 bases identical to TRBD1. Germline loops: CDR1 MNHEY, CDR2 SMNVEV (reference sequence). The V and J ends lost 6 bases and 2 bases, in that order; junction bases with no gene match: 6. The CDR3 has 15 residues. The CDR3 nucleotides read TGTGCCAGCAGGAATCCAGGGGGCGCCTACAATGAGCAGTTCTTC. Amino acids: CASRNPGGAYNEQFF.

V gene TRBV7-3 combines with J gene TRBJ2-7, with TRBD2 matching over 7 bases. The CDR3 length is 14 residues. V shed 2 bases and J 4 bases; nucleotides not matched to a gene: 5. The germline V gene encodes CDR1 SGHTA and CDR2 FQGTGA. CDR3 nucleotide sequence: TGTGCCAGCAGCTTAGCGGGAGTAGGTTACGAGCAGTACTTC. Protein product: CASSLAGVGYEQYF.

The chain links TRBV19 to TRBJ2-3; TRBD1 matches at 7 bases. This CDR3 has 11 amino acids. Per the germline V gene, CDR1 is LNHDA and CDR2 is SQIVND (reference sequence). V lost 4 bases, J lost 11 bases, and 3 bases stayed unmatched. Written as DNA, the CDR3 is TGTGCCAGTAGTAGGGACAGCCTGCAGTATTTT. It codes for CASSRDSLQYF.

The chain has TRBV5-1 and TRBJ1-2; 9 bases are shared with TRBD1. Germline CDR1 is SGHRS and CDR2 is YFSETQ. Germline trimming cut 4 bases from V and 3 bases from J; bases unmatched to any gene: 7. The CDR3 extends over 15 amino acids. In DNA, the CDR3 is TGCGCCAGCAGCCCCATCACAGGGGGCGACTATGGCTACACCTTC. Translating it yields CASSPITGGDYGYTF.

The chain recombines TRBV27 with TRBJ2-1, with 11 bases lining up with TRBD2. The CDR3 is 21 amino acids. J was trimmed by 9 bases and V by 1 base; bases with no gene match: 23. Germline assignment: CDR1 MNHEY and CDR2 SMNVEV (reference sequence). The CDR3 loop is CASSLWSGPIAGGPEGGEQFF. In DNA, the CDR3 is TGTGCCAGCAGTTTATGGTCAGGGCCTATAGCGGGAGGGCCTGAAGGGGGTGAGCAGTTCTTC.

The genes are TRBV28 and TRBJ2-7; 9 bases line up with TRBD2. From germline, CDR1 is MDHEN and CDR2 SYDVKM. The CDR3 loop spans 15 amino acids. Unmatched junction bases numbered 7, after V lost 5 bases and J lost 2 bases. CDR3 bases: TGTGCCAGCAGTCCTCCAGCGGGAGGACCCTACGAGCAGTACTTC. It specifies CASSPPAGGPYEQYF.

The gene calls are TRBV7-8 and TRBJ2-2; TRBD2 aligns across 7 bases. CDR3 length equals 18 residues. With V trimmed by 4 bases and J by 0 bases, 11 bases remained unmatched. Per germline, CDR1 SGHVS and CDR2 FQNEAQ. The CDR3 DNA reads TGTGCCAGCAGCTCCTCCCGTTCAGGACTAGCGAACACCGGGGAGCTGTTTTTT. Encoded protein: CASSSSRSGLANTGELFF.

The genes are TRBV4-2 and TRBJ2-7, with D tentatively TRBD2 (6 bases). The CDR3 runs 17 residues. V lost 1 base and J 8 bases, leaving 24 bases between the germline ends. Looked up from germline, CDR1 is LGHNA and CDR2 is YNFKEQ. Here the CDR3 reads CASSQGTGIGSYAKQYF. The CDR3 coding sequence is TGTGCCAGCAGCCAAGGTACGGGGATCGGGAGTTACGCAAAGCAGTACTTC.

V gene TRBV4-1 combines with J gene TRBJ2-7; 10 bases fit TRBD2. V trimming: 3 bases; J trimming: 5 bases; junction bases outside the gene matches: 10. Germline CDR1 MGHRA, CDR2 YSYEKL. The CDR3 covers 16 residues. The CDR3 bases are TGCGCCAGCAGCCAGGCTCCCGGACTAGCGGACCACGAGCAGTACTTC. Translated, it gives CASSQAPGLADHEQYF.

V and J are TRBV5-1 and TRBJ2-3; the D is unclear. Between the trimmed V and J ends, which lost 2 bases and 4 bases, there was a span of 8 bases. CDR1 is SGHRS and CDR2 is YFSETQ in the germline V gene. The CDR3 loop spans 13 amino acids. The chain's CDR3 is CASSFREADTQYF. CDR3 nucleotides: TGCGCCAGCAGCTTCCGAGAGGCAGATACGCAGTATTTT.

The V call is TRBV18, the J call TRBJ2-2, with 10 bases fitting TRBD2. CDR1 is KGHSH, CDR2 LQKENI, per germline. Trimming removed 3 bases from V and 1 base from J; junction bases left unmatched: 2. This CDR3 spans 16 amino acids. CDR3 DNA sequence: TGTGCCAGCTCACCCTTAGCGGGAGGGAACACCGGGGAGCTGTTTTTT. Its protein is CASSPLAGGNTGELFF. The complete variable domain, with remaining parts taken from reference TRBV18 and TRBJ2-2, reads NAGVMQNPRHLVRRRGQEARLRCSPMKGHSHVYWYRQLPEEGLKFMVYLQKENIIDESGMPKERFSAEFPKEGPSILRIQQVVRGDSAAYFCASSPLAGGNTGELFFGEGSRLTVL.

The chain couples TRBV9 to TRBJ2-2; TRBD2 might be the D (7 bases). The length of the CDR3 is 17 residues. Between the trimmed V and J ends, which lost 3 bases and 0 bases, there was a span of 15 bases. Germline V gene sequence: CDR1 SGDLS, CDR2 YYNGEE. The CDR3 here is CASSAGRGFANTGELFF. The CDR3 bases are TGTGCCAGCAGCGCGGGGAGGGGGTTCGCGAACACCGGGGAGCTGTTTTTT.

This clone was picked up a small number of times. This sequence joins TRBV3-1 (or the pseudogene TRBV3-2) and TRBJ2-7; 8 bases map to TRBD2. The CDR3 totals 17 residues. The trim removed 0 bases at V and 0 bases at J, leaving 7 bases unmatched. Looked up from germline, CDR1 is LGHDT and CDR2 is YNNKEL (reference sequence). As DNA, the CDR3 is TGTGCCAGCAGCCAAGATCCGGGCGGGGGGTTCTCCTACGAGCAGTACTTC. Translated, it gives CASSQDPGGGFSYEQYF.

The rearrangement joins TRBV5-1 to TRBJ2-1; TRBD2 might be the D (5 bases). Germline V gene lookup returns CDR1 SGHRS and CDR2 YFSETQ. The CDR3 consists of 14 residues. V was trimmed by 3 bases and J by 6 bases, leaving 13 bases between them. CDR3 amino acids: CASSSIPGFNEQFF. CDR3 nucleotide sequence: TGCGCCAGCAGCTCGATTCCGGGGTTCAATGAGCAGTTCTTC.

V and J are TRBV28 and TRBJ1-1; D is possibly TRBD1 (5 bases). Germline values: CDR1 MDHEN, CDR2 SYDVKM. V was clipped by 6 bases and J by 1 base, with 15 bases between them. This CDR3 comprises 15 residues. DNA for the CDR3: TGTGCCAGCAGAGCCTCGATGGGGCAGAACACTGAAGCTTTCTTT. It translates to CASRASMGQNTEAFF.

The chain combines TRBV29-1 with TRBJ2-7, with D maybe TRBD1 (6 bases). Trimming took 6 bases from V and 0 from J, leaving 15 bases between them. The germline gives CDR1 SQVTM, CDR2 ANQGSEA. The CDR3 covers 14 residues. The CDR3 is CSVARDTTSYEQYF. The CDR3 DNA follows: TGCAGCGTGGCAAGGGACACTACCTCCTACGAGCAGTACTTC.